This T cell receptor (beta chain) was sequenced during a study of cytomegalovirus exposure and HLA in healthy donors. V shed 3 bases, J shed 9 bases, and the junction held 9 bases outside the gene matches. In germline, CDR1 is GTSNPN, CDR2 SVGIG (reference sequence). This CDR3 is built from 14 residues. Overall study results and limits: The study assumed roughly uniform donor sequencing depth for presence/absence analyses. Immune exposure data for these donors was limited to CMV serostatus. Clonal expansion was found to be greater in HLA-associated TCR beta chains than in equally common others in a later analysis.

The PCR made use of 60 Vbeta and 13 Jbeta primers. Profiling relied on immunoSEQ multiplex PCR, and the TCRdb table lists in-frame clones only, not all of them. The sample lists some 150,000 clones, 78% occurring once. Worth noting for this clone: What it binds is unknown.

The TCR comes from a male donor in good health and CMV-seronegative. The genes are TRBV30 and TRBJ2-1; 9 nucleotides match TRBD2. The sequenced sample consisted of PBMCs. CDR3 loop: CAWRTSGTDGEQFF. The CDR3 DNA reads TGTGCCTGGAGGACTAGCGGTACTGACGGTGAGCAGTTCTTC.